The 11 T cell receptor beta chains below come from one sample, sequenced in a study of T cells in Graves' hyperthyroidism and ophthalmopathy. What was amplified from RNA transcripts were TCR beta CDR3 regions. TCR CDR3 underwent first-round RT-PCR with the HTBI primer set. MiXCR, applied by TCRdb to the multiplex PCR reads, yields one record per CDR3 protein. The sample contains about 350,000 distinct CDR3 sequences, about a sixth of which appear only once. The material sequenced was blood. These receptors were obtained from a woman aged 40 to 50 with Graves' ophthalmopathy.

Ten or more counts support this clonotype. The CDR3: CASSYTTGAYEQYF. CDR3 nucleotide sequence: TGTGCCAGCAGCTACACGACAGGGGCCTACGAGCAGTACTTC. The gene calls are TRBV7-9 and TRBJ2-7; TRBD1 agrees at 8 bases. Losses at the gene ends were 4 bases for V and 2 bases for J; bases not matched to a gene: 4. The V gene's germline CDR1 is SEHNR and CDR2 FQNEAQ (reference sequence). This CDR3 spans 14 amino acids.

This clonotype was seen ten or more times. CDR3 sequence reads: CASTGTGRARGAGELFF. CDR3 sequence (DNA): TGTGCCAGCACCGGGACAGGACGCGCCAGAGGAGCGGGGGAGCTGTTTTTT. The chain recombines TRBV6-4 with TRBJ2-2; TRBD1 agrees at 8 bases. Germline V lookup: CDR1 MRHNA, CDR2 SNTAGT. The CDR3 consists of 17 residues. V lost 7 bases to trimming and J lost 8 bases; unmatched junction nucleotides: 18.

Ten or more counts support this clonotype. The V gene is TRBV28, the J gene TRBJ1-5; 8 positions agree with TRBD1. Trimming cost V 5 bases and J 3 bases; bases outside gene matches: 12. From germline, CDR1 is MDHEN and CDR2 SYDVKM. The CDR3 is 17 residues long. CDR3 nucleotide sequence: TGTGCCAGCAGTCAACCCCAGGGGGCGAGATACAATCAGCCCCAGCATTTT. Translation gives CASSQPQGARYNQPQHF.

About this clonotype itself: A read error may produce the germline difference seen at one junction end. The genes are TRBV10-3 and TRBJ2-2; 7 positions match TRBD2. In germline, CDR1 is ENHRY, CDR2 SYGVKD. The CDR3 is made up of 17 amino acids. CDR3 DNA sequence: TGTGCCATCAGTGATGGTCCCCCTCCTAGCGGTGACGGGGAGCTGTATTTT. Residues: CAISDGPPPSGDGELYF.

This clonotype came up many times. The chain couples TRBV9 to TRBJ2-7; TRBD1 or TRBD2 may be the D gene (6 bases each). V was cut by 0 bases and J by 3 bases, with 13 bases left in between. The germline V gene has CDR1 SGDLS and CDR2 YYNGEE. This CDR3 is built from 15 residues. The CDR3 region is CASSVGPGGNYEQYF. The CDR3 bases are TGTGCCAGCAGCGTAGGCCCCGGGGGCAACTACGAGCAGTACTTC.

As to this clonotype: Mismatch with germline at one junction end may stem from a read error. The J gene is TRBJ2-7, the V gene TRBV6-1; D may be TRBD2 (6 bases). Germline CDR1 MNHNS, CDR2 SASEGT. This CDR3 is 15 amino acids long. DNA for the CDR3: TGTACCAGCAGTGAAGCCATCCGGGGGATGGGTGAGCAGTACTTC. Amino acids: CTSSEAIRGMGEQYF.

As concerns this clonotype: A much larger clone differs by one base, so this may be a read error. The rearrangement links TRBV4-2 to TRBJ1-1; 7 bases agree with TRBD1. Germline CDR1 is LGHNA and CDR2 is YNFKEQ. The CDR3 totals 17 residues. J gave up 6 bases and V 4 bases, and 17 bases lay outside the gene matches. The DNA for the CDR3 is TGTGCCAGCAGCCTGCACTCACCTATTGGAGGGGGCCCTGAAGCTTTCTTT. Translation: CASSLHSPIGGGPEAFF.

This clonotype was seen at least ten times. The genes are TRBV27 and TRBJ2-3; unclear D gene. Germline V gene lookup returns CDR1 MNHEY and CDR2 SMNVEV (reference sequence). V was pared by 3 bases and J by 4 bases, with 5 bases between. The CDR3 extends over 12 amino acids. CDR3 in amino acids: CASSFNPDTQYF. Here the CDR3 DNA reads TGTGCCAGCAGTTTTAATCCAGATACGCAGTATTTT.

The genes are TRBV19 and TRBJ2-7; 7 bases are a match to TRBD1. Looked up from germline, CDR1 is LNHDA and CDR2 is SQIVND (reference sequence). V lost 3 bases, J lost 6 bases, and 2 bases stayed unmatched. The CDR3 sequence is 12 residues long. This CDR3 is CASSMTGTEQYF. CDR3 coding DNA: TGTGCCAGTAGTATGACAGGGACCGAGCAGTACTTC.

This clonotype was recorded at least ten times. This sequence joins TRBV27 and TRBJ1-1; 7 positions agree with TRBD1. The CDR3 contains 12 residues. V lost 5 bases, J lost 10 bases, and 7 bases stayed unmatched. The germline gives CDR1 MNHEY, CDR2 SMNVEV (reference sequence). CDR3 nucleotides: TGTGCCAGCAGTCAGGGGGGCTACGTAGCTTTCTTT. It specifies CASSQGGYVAFF.

The table lists this clonotype with many counts. This chain joins TRBV28 and TRBJ2-2; D call uncertain. V shed 3 bases and J shed 3 bases, with 11 bases lying between them. CDR1 and CDR2 (germline): MDHEN, SYDVKM. The CDR3 has 15 amino acids. CDR3 in amino acids: CASSFRIRYTGELFF. The CDR3 nucleotides are TGTGCCAGCAGTTTTCGGATTCGATACACCGGGGAGCTGTTTTTT. Full variable domain (outside the CDR3, taken from reference TRBV28 and TRBJ2-2): DVKVTQSSRYLVKRTGEKVFLECVQDMDHENMFWYRQDPGLGLRLIYFSYDVKMKEKGDIPEGYSVSREKKERFSLILESASTNQTSMYLCASSFRIRYTGELFFGEGSRLTVL.